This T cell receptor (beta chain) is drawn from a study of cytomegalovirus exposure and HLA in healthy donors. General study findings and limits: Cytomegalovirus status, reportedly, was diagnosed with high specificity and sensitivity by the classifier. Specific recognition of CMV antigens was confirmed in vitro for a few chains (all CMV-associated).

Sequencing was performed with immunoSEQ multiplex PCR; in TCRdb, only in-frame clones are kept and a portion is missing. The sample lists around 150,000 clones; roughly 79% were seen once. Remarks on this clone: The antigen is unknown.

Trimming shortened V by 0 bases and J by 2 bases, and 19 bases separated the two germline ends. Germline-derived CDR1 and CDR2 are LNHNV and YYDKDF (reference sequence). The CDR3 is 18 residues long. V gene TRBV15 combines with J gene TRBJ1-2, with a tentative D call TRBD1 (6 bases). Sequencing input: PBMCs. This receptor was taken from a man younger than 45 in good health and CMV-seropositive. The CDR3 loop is CATSREKGVSGTNYGYTF. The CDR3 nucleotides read TGTGCCACCAGCAGAGAGAAGGGGGTTTCAGGGACCAACTATGGCTACACCTTC.